This T cell receptor (beta chain) was sequenced for a study of blood T cells in healthy people across ages. Combining a sample-barcoded 5' primer with a J-beta primer mix, a second PCR ran for about 7 to 11 cycles. TCRdb ran MiXCR on the 5' RACE reads and lists one entry per CDR3 protein. Among 550,000 to 750,000 distinct CDR3 sequences listed, about 21% were seen once. This clonotype was seen more than once but under ten times. Germline lookup yields CDR1 MNHNS and CDR2 SASEGT. The trim removed 4 bases at V and 5 bases at J, leaving 11 bases unmatched. The CDR3 extends over 17 amino acids. Donation came from healthy Caucasian individuals in Russia who were aged 6 to 90.

Sequenced sample: blood. This receptor was identified in a man between 70 and 80 years old in good health. This chain connects TRBV6-1 to TRBJ1-6, with 7 bases fitting TRBD1. The CDR3 protein is CASSANRGTMNNSPLHF. CDR3 nucleotides: TGTGCCAGCAGTGCAAACAGGGGCACCATGAATAATTCACCCCTCCACTTT.